Each of the 21 T cell receptor beta chains below was sequenced from the same sample in a study of cytomegalovirus exposure and HLA in healthy donors. Use of 60 Vbeta and 13 Jbeta primers characterized the PCR. The repertoire was sequenced with immunoSEQ multiplex PCR; TCRdb's copy has only in-frame clones and lacks some. This sample has some 140,000 clones, with 65% to 80% found just once. Sequencing input: PBMCs. These TCRs come from a woman aged 40-49 years in good health and CMV-seronegative.

V and J are TRBV7-9 and TRBJ1-1; a weak D match, TRBD1 (6 bases). Germline values: CDR1 SEHNR, CDR2 FQNEAQ (reference sequence). V was shortened by 7 bases and J by 1 base, with 13 bases between the two germline ends. The CDR3 totals 14 residues. The CDR3 region is CASNLLTGNTEAFF. CDR3 DNA: TGTGCCAGCAACCTCCTGACAGGGAACACTGAAGCTTTCTTT.

The chain uses TRBV25-1 and TRBJ1-1; TRBD1 matches at 8 bases. The CDR3 is made up of 13 amino acids. V lost 4 bases to trimming and J lost 5 bases; unmatched junction nucleotides: 3. The germline V gene encodes CDR1 MGHDK and CDR2 SYGVNS. CDR3 loop: CASSVTGGTEAFF. The CDR3 DNA is TGTGCCAGCAGTGTTACAGGGGGGACTGAAGCTTTCTTT. Full variable domain (missing parts from reference TRBV25-1 and TRBJ1-1): EADIYQTPRYLVIGTGKKITLECSQTMGHDKMYWYQQDPGMELHLIHYSYGVNSTEKGDLSSESTVSRIRTEHFPLTLESARPSHTSQYLCASSVTGGTEAFFGQGTRLTVV.

The V call is TRBV2, the J call TRBJ1-4, with 7 bases matching TRBD1. The length of the CDR3 is 14 residues. Germline V CDR1 and CDR2: SNHLY, FYNNEI. Unmatched junction bases numbered 4, after V lost 2 bases and J lost 7 bases. This chain's CDR3 is CASSESGQLEKLFF. For the CDR3, the DNA is TGTGCCAGCAGTGAATCGGGACAGCTTGAAAAACTGTTTTTT.

This clone has more than one count but fewer than ten. This chain connects TRBV6-1 to TRBJ1-2; 7 bases are a match to TRBD1. The germline CDR1 and CDR2 sequences are MNHNS and SASEGT. Trimming at V came to 3 bases and at J to 4 bases, leaving 8 bases not matched to a gene. CDR3 length: 15 residues. CDR3 protein: CASSENRGIGYGYTF. The CDR3 DNA follows: TGTGCCAGCAGTGAGAACAGGGGAATCGGCTATGGCTACACCTTC.

The V gene is TRBV5-4, the J gene TRBJ2-2, with 9 bases identical to TRBD1. Germline-derived CDR1 and CDR2 are SGHNT and YYREEE (reference sequence). The junction had 7 bases not matched to a gene; V was cut back by 2 bases and J by 2 bases. This CDR3 has 17 residues. The CDR3 region is CASSLKPGQGNTGELFF. In nucleotides, the CDR3 is TGTGCCAGCAGCTTAAAACCGGGACAGGGCAACACCGGGGAGCTGTTTTTT.

This clone showed up just once. This chain uses TRBV7-9 with TRBJ2-1; the match to TRBD1 covers 8 bases. Germline assignment: CDR1 SEHNR and CDR2 FQNEAQ (reference sequence). The V segment lost 5 bases and the J segment 8 bases; nucleotides outside the gene matches: 8. The CDR3 covers 14 residues. The CDR3 sequence: CASSLWTGQDEQFF. The CDR3 DNA is TGTGCCAGCAGCCTATGGACAGGGCAAGATGAGCAGTTCTTC.

The rearrangement links TRBV14 to TRBJ1-2; D unclear. CDR1 SGHDN and CDR2 FVKESK come from the germline V gene. V was clipped by 4 bases and J by 2 bases, with 11 bases between them. This CDR3 has 14 residues. CDR3 in DNA: TGTGCCAGCAGCCGAGAGACATACAACTATGGCTACACCTTC. This translates into CASSRETYNYGYTF.

The chain couples TRBV2 to TRBJ1-1, with unresolved D. Germline V gene sequence: CDR1 SNHLY, CDR2 FYNNEI. The CDR3 covers 11 residues. V was cut by 10 bases and J by 3 bases, with 9 bases left in between. The CDR3 sequence: CATGTYTEAFF. The CDR3 DNA reads TGTGCCACCGGTACCTACACTGAAGCTTTCTTT.

The chain joins TRBV11-3 to TRBJ2-1; 9 positions agree with TRBD2. CDR3 length equals 15 residues. Germline trimming cut 4 bases from V and 7 bases from J; bases unmatched to any gene: 8. Germline CDR1 and CDR2: SGHNT and YENEEA. CDR3 DNA: TGTGCCAGCAGCTCCCTGGGCGGGAGGGAGAATGAGCAGTTCTTC. Amino acids: CASSSLGGRENEQFF.

This chain links TRBV10-3 with TRBJ2-3; D possibly corresponds to TRBD2 (6 bases). Germline CDR1 and CDR2: ENHRY and SYGVKD. Trimming cost V 3 bases and J 4 bases, with 14 bases left between them. The CDR3 is made up of 15 amino acids. DNA for the CDR3: TGTGCCATCAGTGATAGCCCGTGGGGGGCAGATACGCAGTATTTT. Its protein is CAISDSPWGADTQYF.

The V and J genes are TRBV28 and TRBJ2-5; 10 bases are shared with TRBD1. The V gene's germline CDR1 is MDHEN and CDR2 SYDVKM. The CDR3 spans 15 residues. The junction had 7 bases not matched to a gene; V was cut back by 6 bases and J by 3 bases. The CDR3 protein is CASRDGTGAEETQYF. The CDR3 DNA reads as TGTGCCAGCAGAGATGGGACAGGGGCGGAAGAGACCCAGTACTTC.

The chain uses TRBV7-9 and TRBJ1-1; a possible D gene is TRBD1 (6 bases). The CDR3 runs 13 residues. The ends were cut back, 4 bases at V and 6 bases at J, with 12 bases in the middle. CDR1 and CDR2 (germline): SEHNR, FQNEAQ (reference sequence). The DNA for the CDR3 is TGTGCCAGCAGCTGGCAGGGGAGTTCTGAAGCTTTCTTT. Amino acid sequence: CASSWQGSSEAFF.

This rearrangement joins TRBV6-5 to TRBJ2-5, with TRBD1 as a possible D gene (8 bases). Trimming shortened V by 5 bases and J by 4 bases, and 17 bases separated the two germline ends. Per germline, CDR1 MNHEY and CDR2 SVGAGI. This CDR3 spans 15 amino acids. For the CDR3, the DNA is TGTGCCAGCAGTGCACAGGGGGGGATTGGAGAGACCCAGTACTTC. It specifies CASSAQGGIGETQYF.

V and J are TRBV5-1 and TRBJ1-2, with D possibly TRBD1 on 6 matching bases. The V and J ends lost 0 bases and 7 bases respectively, with 10 bases between them. CDR3 size: 13 residues. Germline V gene sequence: CDR1 SGHRS, CDR2 YFSETQ. The CDR3 spells CASSLAGDSGYTF. DNA for the CDR3: TGCGCCAGCAGCTTGGCAGGGGATTCTGGCTACACCTTC.

CDR3 sequence (DNA): TGCGCCAGCAGCTTCGGCCTAGCGGGAGGGCCTCCCTCTACGGAGCAGTACTTC. Translating it yields CASSFGLAGGPPSTEQYF. The genes are TRBV5-1 and TRBJ2-7; TRBD2 aligns across 12 bases. The V gene's germline CDR1 is SGHRS and CDR2 YFSETQ. V lost 2 bases, J lost 7 bases, and 16 bases stayed unmatched. The CDR3 totals 18 residues.

This clone was seen more than once but under ten times. The rearrangement joins TRBV29-1 to TRBJ1-2; the D is unclear. The CDR3 extends over 13 amino acids. V dropped 1 base and J dropped 6 bases, with 12 bases sitting between them. Germline CDR1 and CDR2: SQVTM and ANQGSEA. The CDR3 region is CSVEASTRDGYTF. In DNA form, the CDR3 reads TGCAGCGTTGAAGCCAGCACCCGGGATGGCTACACCTTC.

This clone was seen more than once but under ten times. The chain has TRBV5-6 and TRBJ1-2; D is uncertain. This CDR3 is 14 amino acids long. Germline CDR1 and CDR2: SGHDT and YYEEEE. The ends were cut back, 0 bases at V and 1 base at J, with 7 bases in the middle. CDR3 in DNA: TGTGCCAGCAGCTTGGTCAGGAATAACTATGGCTACACCTTC. This sequence encodes CASSLVRNNYGYTF.

The chain is built from TRBV5-1 and TRBJ2-5; the match to TRBD1 covers 7 bases. The germline CDR1 and CDR2 sequences are SGHRS and YFSETQ. This CDR3 region has 13 residues. The V segment lost 3 bases and the J segment 3 bases; nucleotides outside the gene matches: 2. The CDR3 DNA follows: TGCGCCAGCAGCTACGGACAGGAAGAGACCCAGTACTTC. Amino acids: CASSYGQEETQYF.

The CDR3 region is CASSLPGTAPNYGYTF. As DNA, the CDR3 is TGTGCCAGCAGCCTACCCGGGACAGCCCCTAACTATGGCTACACCTTC. J is TRBJ1-2 and V is TRBV28; 7 bases are a match to TRBD1. CDR3 length: 16 amino acids. The V gene's germline CDR1 is MDHEN and CDR2 SYDVKM. The V gene end was trimmed by 6 bases and the J gene end by 0 bases; junction bases not matched to a gene: 10.

This chain connects TRBV7-8 to TRBJ2-7, with 11 bases fitting TRBD2. The CDR3 spans 15 residues. J gave up 2 bases and V 5 bases, and 5 bases lay outside the gene matches. The germline gives CDR1 SGHVS, CDR2 FQNEAQ. The CDR3 nucleotides are TGTGCCAGCAGCGGCCGACTAGCGGGGCCCTACGAGCAGTACTTC. Amino acid sequence: CASSGRLAGPYEQYF.

The genes are TRBV4-1 and TRBJ2-5; TRBD2 might be the D (5 bases). The V end lost 0 bases, the J end lost 2 bases, and 10 bases lay between the germline ends. CDR3 length: 15 amino acids. Germline CDR1 reads MGHRA; CDR2 reads YSYEKL. CDR3 protein: CASSQDPPGQETQYF. CDR3 in DNA: TGCGCCAGCAGCCAAGATCCCCCGGGACAAGAGACCCAGTACTTC.